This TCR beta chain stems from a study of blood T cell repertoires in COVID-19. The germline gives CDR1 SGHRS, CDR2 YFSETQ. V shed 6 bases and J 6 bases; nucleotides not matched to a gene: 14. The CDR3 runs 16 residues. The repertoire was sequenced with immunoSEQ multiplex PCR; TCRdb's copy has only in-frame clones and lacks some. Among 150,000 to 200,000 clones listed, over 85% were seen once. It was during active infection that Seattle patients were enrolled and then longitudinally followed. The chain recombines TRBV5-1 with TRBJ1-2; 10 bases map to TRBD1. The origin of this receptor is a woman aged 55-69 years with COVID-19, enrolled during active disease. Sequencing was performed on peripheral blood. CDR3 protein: CASNIRPGTGVHGYTF. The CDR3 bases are TGCGCCAGCAACATAAGGCCCGGGACAGGGGTTCATGGCTACACCTTC.